These 6 T cell receptor beta chains came from one sample sequenced in a study of blood T cell repertoires in COVID-19. The protocol was immunoSEQ multiplex PCR, while the TCRdb copy is restricted to in-frame clones and leaves out a portion. The sample carries some 200,000 clones, over 75% recorded once. What was sequenced was peripheral blood. The origin of the receptors is a woman aged 80 or older with acute or convalescent COVID-19.

The rearrangement uses TRBV5-4 and TRBJ1-3; no reliable D call. The CDR3 covers 15 residues. V gave up 4 bases and J gave up 2 bases, with 13 bases separating them. Per the germline V gene, CDR1 is SGHNT and CDR2 is YYREEE (reference sequence). The CDR3 here is CASSMDAGPGNTIYF. CDR3 in DNA: TGTGCCAGCAGCATGGACGCGGGCCCTGGAAACACCATATATTTT.

This chain links TRBV5-4 with TRBJ2-7; TRBD2 matches 7 bases. The CDR3 extends over 14 amino acids. The V segment lost 4 bases and the J segment 0 bases; nucleotides outside the gene matches: 4. CDR1 SGHNT and CDR2 YYREEE come from the germline V gene (reference sequence). CDR3 coding DNA: TGTGCCAGCAGCGACGGGGGGTTCTCCTACGAGCAGTACTTC. It codes for CASSDGGFSYEQYF. The variable domain in full, with the rest retrieved from reference TRBV5-4 and TRBJ2-7, is ETGVTQSPTHLIKTRGQQVTLRCSSQSGHNTVSWYQQALGQGPQFIFQYYREEENGRGNFPPRFSGLQFPNYSSELNVNALELDDSALYLCASSDGGFSYEQYFGPGTRLTVT.

The chain combines TRBV4-1 with TRBJ1-2; unclear D gene. From germline, CDR1 is MGHRA and CDR2 YSYEKL. V was cut by 3 bases and J by 6 bases, with 8 bases left in between. The CDR3 length is 12 residues. The CDR3 DNA follows: TGCGCCAGCAGCCAGGGAGGAGATGGCTACACCTTC. This sequence encodes CASSQGGDGYTF.

V usage is TRBV2 and J usage is TRBJ1-1; TRBD1 matches 7 bases. The CDR3 spans 13 residues. Losses at the gene ends were 8 bases for V and 5 bases for J; bases not matched to a gene: 8. The V gene's germline CDR1 is SNHLY and CDR2 FYNNEI. The DNA for the CDR3 is TGTGCCAGCGACACAGGGGTAGGTACTGAAGCTTTCTTT. The encoded protein is CASDTGVGTEAFF.

This clone was found a few times. Its ends do not fully match the called genes, so a read error is possible. The chain has TRBV27 and TRBJ2-7, with D possibly TRBD2 on 5 matching bases. The CDR3 contains 14 residues. Germline V gene lookup returns CDR1 MNHEY and CDR2 SMNVEV (reference sequence). CDR3 protein: CASSLSRDSYEQYF. DNA of the CDR3: TGTGCCAGCAGTTTATCGAGGGATTCCTATGAGCAGTACTTC.

V usage is TRBV4-1 and J usage is TRBJ2-1; D remains unclear. CDR1 is MGHRA, CDR2 YSYEKL, per germline. Between the trimmed V and J ends, which lost 1 base and 14 bases, there was a span of 18 bases. The CDR3 totals 14 residues. CDR3 nucleotides: TGCGCCAGCAGCCAAGCGTCTAGAGGTACTCTGGAGTTCTTC. This codes for CASSQASRGTLEFF.